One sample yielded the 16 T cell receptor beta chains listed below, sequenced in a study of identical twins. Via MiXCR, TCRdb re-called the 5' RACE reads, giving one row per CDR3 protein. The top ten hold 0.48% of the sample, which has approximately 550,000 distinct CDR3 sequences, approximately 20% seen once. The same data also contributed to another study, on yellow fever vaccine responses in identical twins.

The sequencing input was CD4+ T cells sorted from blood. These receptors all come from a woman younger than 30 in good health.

CDR3 sequence: CASSLGTIPGQGGGYTF. DNA for the CDR3: TGTGCCAGCAGTTTAGGGACAATTCCGGGACAGGGAGGTGGCTACACCTTC. J is TRBJ1-2 and V is TRBV12-3 or TRBV12-4; 9 bases match TRBD1. J was trimmed by 7 bases and V by 1 base; bases with no gene match: 13. The CDR3 spans 17 residues.

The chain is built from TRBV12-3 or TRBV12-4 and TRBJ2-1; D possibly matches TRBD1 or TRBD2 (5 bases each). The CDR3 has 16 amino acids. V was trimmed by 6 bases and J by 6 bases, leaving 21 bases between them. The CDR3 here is CASSLAGALGTNEQFF. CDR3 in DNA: TGTGCCAGCAGCCTTGCTGGGGCCCTGGGGACCAATGAGCAGTTCTTC.

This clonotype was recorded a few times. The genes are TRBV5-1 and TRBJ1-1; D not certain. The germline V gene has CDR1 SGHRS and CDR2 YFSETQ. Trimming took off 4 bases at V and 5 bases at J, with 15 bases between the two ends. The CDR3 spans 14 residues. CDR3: CASSPRPGGTEAFF. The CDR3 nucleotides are TGCGCCAGCAGCCCCAGACCCGGTGGGACTGAAGCTTTCTTT.

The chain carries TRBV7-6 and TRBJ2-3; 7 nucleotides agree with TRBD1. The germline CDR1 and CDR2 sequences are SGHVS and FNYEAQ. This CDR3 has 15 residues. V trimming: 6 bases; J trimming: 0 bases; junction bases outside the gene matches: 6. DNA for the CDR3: TGTGCCAGCAGACGGACAGGAACGAGCACAGATACGCAGTATTTT. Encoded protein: CASRRTGTSTDTQYF. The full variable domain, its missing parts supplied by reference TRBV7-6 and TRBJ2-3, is GAGVSQSPRYKVTKRGQDVALRCDPISGHVSLYWYRQALGQGPEFLTYFNYEAQQDKSGLPNDRFSAERPEGSISTLTIQRTEQRDSAMYRCASRRTGTSTDTQYFGPGTRLTVL.

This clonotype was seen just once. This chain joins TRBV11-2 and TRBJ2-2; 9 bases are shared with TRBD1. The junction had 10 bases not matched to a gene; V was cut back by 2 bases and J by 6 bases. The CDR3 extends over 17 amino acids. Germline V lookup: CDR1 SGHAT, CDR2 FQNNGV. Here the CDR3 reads CASSLRTGTGRAGELFF. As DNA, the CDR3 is TGTGCCAGCAGCTTAAGAACCGGGACAGGGCGGGCCGGGGAGCTGTTTTTT.

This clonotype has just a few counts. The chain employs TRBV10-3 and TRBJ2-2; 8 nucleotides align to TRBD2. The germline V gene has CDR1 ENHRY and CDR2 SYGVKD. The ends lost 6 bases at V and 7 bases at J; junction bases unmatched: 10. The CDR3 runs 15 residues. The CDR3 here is CAIREGTSGVGELFF. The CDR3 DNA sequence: TGTGCCATCAGGGAGGGGACTAGTGGAGTCGGGGAGCTGTTTTTT.

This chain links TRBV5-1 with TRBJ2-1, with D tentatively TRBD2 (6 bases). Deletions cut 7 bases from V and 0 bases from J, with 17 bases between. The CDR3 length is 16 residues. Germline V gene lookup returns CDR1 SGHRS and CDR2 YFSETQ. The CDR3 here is CASYSGGSGSYNEQFF. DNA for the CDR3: TGCGCCAGCTACAGTGGAGGGTCGGGCTCCTACAATGAGCAGTTCTTC.

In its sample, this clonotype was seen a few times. CDR3 sequence (DNA): TGCAGCGTTGCCGGACTTCACACAGATACGCAGTATTTT. This encodes CSVAGLHTDTQYF. The chain joins TRBV29-1 to TRBJ2-3, with a possible D match to TRBD2 (5 bases). The length of the CDR3 is 13 residues. V shed 4 bases and J shed 2 bases, with 10 bases lying between them. Looked up from germline, CDR1 is SQVTM and CDR2 is ANQGSEA.

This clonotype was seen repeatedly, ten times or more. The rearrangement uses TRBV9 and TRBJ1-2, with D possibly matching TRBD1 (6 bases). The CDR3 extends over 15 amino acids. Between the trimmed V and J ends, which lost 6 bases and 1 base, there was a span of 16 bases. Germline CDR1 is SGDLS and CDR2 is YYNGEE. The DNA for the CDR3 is TGTGCCAGCACCCCCCAGGGGCGAAATAACTATGGCTACACCTTC. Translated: CASTPQGRNNYGYTF.

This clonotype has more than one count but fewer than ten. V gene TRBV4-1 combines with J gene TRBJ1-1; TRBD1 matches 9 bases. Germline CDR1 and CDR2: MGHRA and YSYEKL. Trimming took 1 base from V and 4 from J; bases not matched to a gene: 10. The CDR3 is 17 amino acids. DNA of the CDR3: TGCGCCAGCAGCCAAGTATGGTCAGGGACAGGGCTCACTGAAGCTTTCTTT. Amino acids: CASSQVWSGTGLTEAFF.

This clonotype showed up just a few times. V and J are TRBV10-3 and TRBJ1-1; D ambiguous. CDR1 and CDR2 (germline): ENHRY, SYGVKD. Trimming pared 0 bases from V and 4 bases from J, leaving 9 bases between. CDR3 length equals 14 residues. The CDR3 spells CAISESGYGTEAFF. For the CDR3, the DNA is TGTGCCATCAGTGAGTCCGGGTACGGCACTGAAGCTTTCTTT.

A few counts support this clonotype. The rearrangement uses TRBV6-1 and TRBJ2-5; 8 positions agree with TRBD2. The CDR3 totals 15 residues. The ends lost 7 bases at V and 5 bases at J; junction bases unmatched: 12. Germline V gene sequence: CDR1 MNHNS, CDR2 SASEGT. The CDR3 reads CASTPMIAGRETQYF. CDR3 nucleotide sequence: TGTGCCAGCACCCCTATGATAGCGGGAAGGGAGACCCAGTACTTC.

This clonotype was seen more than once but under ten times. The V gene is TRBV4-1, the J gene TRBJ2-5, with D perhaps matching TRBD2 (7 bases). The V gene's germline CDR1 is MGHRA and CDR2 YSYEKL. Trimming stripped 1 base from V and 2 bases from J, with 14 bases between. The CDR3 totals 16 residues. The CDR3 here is CASSQAIGGPQETQYF. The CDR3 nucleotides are TGCGCCAGCAGCCAAGCAATCGGGGGGCCTCAAGAGACCCAGTACTTC.

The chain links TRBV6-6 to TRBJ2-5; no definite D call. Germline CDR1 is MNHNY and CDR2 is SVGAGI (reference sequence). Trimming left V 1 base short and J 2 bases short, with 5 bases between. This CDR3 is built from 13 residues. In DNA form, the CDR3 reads TGTGCCAGCAGTTACTTGGATCAAGAGACCCAGTACTTC. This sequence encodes CASSYLDQETQYF.

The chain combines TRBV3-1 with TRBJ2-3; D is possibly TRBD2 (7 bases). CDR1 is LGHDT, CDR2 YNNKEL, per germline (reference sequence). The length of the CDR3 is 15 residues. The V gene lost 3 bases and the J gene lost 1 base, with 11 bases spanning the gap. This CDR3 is CASSQGGGRTDTQYF. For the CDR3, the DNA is TGTGCCAGCAGCCAGGGGGGGGGGCGCACAGATACGCAGTATTTT.

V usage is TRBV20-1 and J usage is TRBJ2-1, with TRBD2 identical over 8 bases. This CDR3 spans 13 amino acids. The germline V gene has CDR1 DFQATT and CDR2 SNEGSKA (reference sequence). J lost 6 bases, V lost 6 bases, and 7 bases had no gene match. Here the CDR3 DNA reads TGCAGTGCCCCCCCAAGCGGGAGCAATGAGCAGTTCTTC. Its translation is CSAPPSGSNEQFF.